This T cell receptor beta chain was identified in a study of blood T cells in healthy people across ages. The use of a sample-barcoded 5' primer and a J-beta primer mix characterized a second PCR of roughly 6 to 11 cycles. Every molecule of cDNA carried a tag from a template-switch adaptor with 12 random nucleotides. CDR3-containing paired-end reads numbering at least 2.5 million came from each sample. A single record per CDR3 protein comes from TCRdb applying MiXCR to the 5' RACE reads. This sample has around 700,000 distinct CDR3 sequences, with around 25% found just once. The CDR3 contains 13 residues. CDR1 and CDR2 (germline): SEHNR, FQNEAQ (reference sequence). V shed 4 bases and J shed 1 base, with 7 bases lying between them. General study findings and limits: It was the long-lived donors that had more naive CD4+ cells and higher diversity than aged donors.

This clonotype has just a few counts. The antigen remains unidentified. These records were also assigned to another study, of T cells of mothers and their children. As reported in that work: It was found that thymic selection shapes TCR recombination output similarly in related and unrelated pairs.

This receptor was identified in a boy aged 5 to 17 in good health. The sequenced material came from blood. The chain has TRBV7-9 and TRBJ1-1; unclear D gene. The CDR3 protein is CASSSFPNTEAFF. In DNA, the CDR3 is TGTGCCAGCAGCTCCTTCCCGAACACTGAAGCTTTCTTT.